This T cell receptor beta chain was sequenced in a study of tissue T cells after allogeneic stem cell transplantation. Here immunoSEQ multiplex PCR was the method, and the copy in TCRdb shows in-frame clones only, minus some. Of fewer than 30,000 clones listed, roughly 87% are singletons. CDR1 SGHTA and CDR2 FQGNSA come from the germline V gene. Trimming stripped 1 base from V and 9 bases from J, with 15 bases between. CDR3 length equals 15 residues. Sequenced material: blood, taken before transplantation. The source is a woman between 18 and 49 years old who later had graft-versus-host disease after an allogeneic stem cell transplant. The chain couples TRBV7-2 to TRBJ1-4; D perhaps matches TRBD1 (6 bases). Here the CDR3 reads CASSLEGTSYQKLFF. Here the CDR3 DNA reads TGTGCCAGCAGCTTAGAAGGGACAAGTTATCAAAAACTGTTTTTT.